This T cell receptor (beta chain) was captured in a study of T cells in Graves' hyperthyroidism and ophthalmopathy (dated by TCRdb to the late 2010s). Background for the entire study: Peripheral blood samples were taken at the time of initial diagnosis, prior to any treatment. To identify TCR V-J signatures that set the groups apart, the researchers used a discovery cohort of about a hundred patients, made up of some 41 with Graves' ophthalmopathy and about 60 with stable Graves' hyperthyroidism. Prospective prediction of ophthalmopathy was tested in an independent validation cohort of approximately 19 hyperthyroidism patients and 15 to 17 patients who later progressed to ophthalmopathy. The 100 discovery patients were divided at random into training and test sets in a 7:3 ratio. The study also compared thyroid tissue and blood T-cell repertoires from more than 5 Graves' hyperthyroidism patients. After blood sampling, hyperthyroidism patients were treated with methimazole at a starting dose of 30 mg daily, and ophthalmopathy patients were treated with high-dose intravenous methylprednisolone. The paper describes TCR Vbeta CDR3 sequencing of 120 to 150 peripheral blood samples, made up of 43 ophthalmopathy patients, some 76 hyperthyroidism patients and 17 progressor patients. What the authors observed across the whole study: Sample size was not statistically predetermined, and blinding of investigators to group allocation was not performed. Most expanded thyroid clonotypes (frequency above 0.001) were also found in blood, which suggests that blood repertoires may mirror thyroid immune responses. A model built on a 13 V-J signature distinguished ophthalmopathy from stable hyperthyroidism, reaching roughly 88% sensitivity and about 81% specificity in cross-validation and 80%/75% in testing. In validation, progression to ophthalmopathy was predicted by the model with roughly 71% sensitivity and nearly 75% specificity, a median of approximately 6.5 months before onset.

The hyperthyroidism patients were between 18 and 65 years old and newly diagnosed, with a disease duration of less than 2 months. The study excluded patients with uncontrolled infections, other autoimmune diseases, pregnancy or lactation. Diagnoses were based on clinical symptoms, serum thyroxine and TRAb, thyroid ultrasound and orbital computed tomography. For progressor patients, blood was drawn at the first diagnosis of hyperthyroidism, before any ophthalmopathy symptoms had appeared. PBMCs were separated from 10 ml of fresh peripheral blood using Ficoll-Paque density gradient centrifugation. Progressor patients were initially diagnosed with Graves' hyperthyroidism and developed ophthalmopathy during follow-up. Trizol reagent was used to extract total RNA, and RNA quality was then checked on an Agilent 2100 Bioanalyzer. This clonotype was seen only a few times. Its antigen is currently not known. No per-base quality is available; no much larger clone lies one base away.

Including the terminal cysteine and phenylalanine, the CDR3 comprises 15 residues. The entry retains the CDR3 DNA only, 45 bases that are in frame from base 1. After removal of 4 bases from V and 7 bases from J, the junction retains 10 bases not matched to a gene. CDR1 and CDR2, looked up from the germline V gene, are SNHLY and FYNNEI. The TCR beta CDR3 regions were amplified from RNA transcripts. The first round of RT-PCR for the TCR CDR3 was performed with the HTBI primer set and the Qiagen OneStep RT-PCR kit. A second multiplex PCR round built the libraries, followed by size selection and purification. Libraries were sequenced paired-end with 100 bp reads on an Illumina HiSeq2000. Concerning the study's data processing: SOAPnuke was used to process the raw data, throwing out any read that contained adapters or uncalled bases, had a mean Phred below 15, or lacked an exact constant-primer or identifier match. High-quality paired reads were merged using COPE v1.2.5, and each unique nucleotide sequence was defined as a clonotype. Clonotypes were aligned to IMGT TRBV, TRBD and TRBJ reference segments using MiTCR v1.1. Only V-J combinations with frequency above 0.0001, covering roughly 99% of repertoires, were analysed. A TCS score was defined as the ratio between F50 (clonal expansion) and ExV (chaos), using BLOSUM62-based TCRdist between CDR3 peptides within each V-J. Welch's t-statistics and random forest reduced roughly 500 V-J features to under 15, which were used in a naive Bayes classifier (R e1071). TCRdb passed the public sequencing reads through fastp at Q25 and MiXCR, retaining productive beta sequences. Merged by CDR3 protein, the rows form single entries marked with the most common genes and DNA. TCRdb, rather than the study authors, made the V and J calls. In all, the sample holds under 750,000 distinct CDR3 sequences, and around 19% of those were seen once. Roughly a sixth of the sample rests with the top ten.

Sequenced: blood. The rearrangement combines TRBV2 with TRBJ2-5; 9 junctional bases match TRBD2. The source is a woman between 45 and 65 years old with Graves' hyperthyroidism that later progressed to Graves' ophthalmopathy. The CDR3 protein sequence reads: CASSAASGARGTQYF. Read as DNA, the sequence is TGTGCCAGCAGTGCAGCTAGCGGGGCCCGGGGGACCCAGTACTTC.